This T cell receptor (beta chain) was obtained from a study of T-cell reconstitution after alpha-beta-depleted transplantation in children. Overall study results and limits: The high TCRbeta diversity at day 60 in some patients came from surviving recipient T cells and thymic progenitors. Reportedly, roughly two months post-transplant, alpha-beta T cells arose from several hundred expanded graft clones.

About this clonotype itself: As yet, its antigen is unknown. The junction and the germline gene differ at one end; a read error may be behind it.

TCRbeta library preparation incorporated unique molecular identifiers. TCRdb re-called the PCR reads through MiXCR, storing one row per CDR3 protein. Seen here are about 210,000 distinct CDR3 sequences, over 15% observed once, and the top ten hold 40% to 50%. The germline V gene encodes CDR1 MGHRA and CDR2 YSYEKL. The CDR3 is made up of 15 amino acids. Here the sequenced sample was PBMCs, mostly from graft donor cells, taken 360 days after TCRalphabeta/CD19-depleted stem cell transplant. V usage is TRBV4-1 and J usage is TRBJ1-2, with D possibly matching TRBD1 (5 bases). This receptor was identified in a male patient between 2 and 10 years old who had a stem cell transplant for acute lymphoblastic leukemia, so the T cells may come from the graft donor. The CDR3 region has the DNA TGCGCCAGCAGCCAGGGACCGTACACGGATTATGGCCACGCCTTC. Its protein is CASSQGPYTDYGHAF.